One and the same sample provided the 27 T cell receptor beta chains below, sequenced in a study of blood T cell repertoires in COVID-19. Libraries were prepared by immunoSEQ multiplex PCR; TCRdb keeps only in-frame clonotypes and omits some of them. The data contain around 150,000 clones, approximately 83% of them singletons. What was sequenced was peripheral blood. The receptor set was obtained from a man between 60 and 70 years old with acute or convalescent COVID-19.

The CDR3: CASNGLAGADTQYF. CDR3 DNA sequence: TGTGCCAGCAACGGACTAGCAGGGGCAGATACGCAGTATTTT. The V and J genes are TRBV2 and TRBJ2-3, with 8 bases that match TRBD2. J gave up 4 bases and V 7 bases, and 7 bases lay outside the gene matches. This CDR3 has 14 amino acids. Germline V gene sequence: CDR1 SNHLY, CDR2 FYNNEI.

V gene TRBV4-1 combines with J gene TRBJ2-7; maybe TRBD1 (5 bases). Trimming left V 2 bases short and J 1 base short, with 9 bases between. Germline-derived CDR1 and CDR2 are MGHRA and YSYEKL. The CDR3 is 14 amino acids. The CDR3 here is CASSQQTASYEQYF. The CDR3 coding sequence is TGCGCCAGCAGCCAACAGACAGCATCCTACGAGCAGTACTTC.

V usage is TRBV7-6 and J usage is TRBJ2-7; 7 nucleotides match TRBD1. CDR1 is SGHVS and CDR2 is FNYEAQ in the germline V gene. CDR3 size: 14 residues. With V trimmed by 4 bases and J by 5 bases, 8 bases remained unmatched. DNA of the CDR3: TGTGCCAGCAGCTCAGTACAGGGGACCAACGAGCAGTACTTC. Protein product: CASSSVQGTNEQYF.

This clone was seen once. Written as DNA, the CDR3 is TGTGCCAGCAGTTCCCGCCGGGGTTTCGGCTACACCTTC. Its protein product is CASSSRRGFGYTF. This rearrangement joins TRBV12-3 or TRBV12-4 to TRBJ1-2; D is unresolved. This CDR3 contains 13 residues. V was shortened by 4 bases and J by 8 bases, with 14 bases between the two germline ends.

This chain connects TRBV24-1 to TRBJ2-1, with 7 bases aligning to TRBD1. CDR3 length equals 14 residues. CDR1 is KGHDR and CDR2 is SFDVKD in the germline V gene. Losses at the gene ends were 3 bases for V and 5 bases for J; bases not matched to a gene: 3. The CDR3 DNA is TGTGCCACCAGTGATCCCGGGACAGACAATGAGCAGTTCTTC. It encodes CATSDPGTDNEQFF.

The V call is TRBV28, the J call TRBJ1-6; weak D call: TRBD1 (6 bases). The CDR3 runs to 15 residues. Trimming pared 6 bases from V and 6 bases from J, leaving 15 bases between. Looked up from germline, CDR1 is MDHEN and CDR2 is SYDVKM. This chain's CDR3 is CASRYQGTGNSPLHF. The CDR3 nucleotides are TGTGCCAGCAGATATCAGGGGACCGGTAATTCACCCCTCCACTTT.

The chain links TRBV28 to TRBJ1-4; 10 bases agree with TRBD1. Losses at the gene ends were 5 bases for V and 5 bases for J; bases not matched to a gene: 11. The germline CDR1 and CDR2 sequences are MDHEN and SYDVKM. The CDR3 is 17 residues long. DNA of the CDR3: TGTGCCAGCAGTCCTCGACAGGGGGCGGCCCCAAATGAAAAACTGTTTTTT. Its translation is CASSPRQGAAPNEKLFF.

The chain is built from TRBV9 and TRBJ1-3; no reliable D call. Germline-derived CDR1 and CDR2 are SGDLS and YYNGEE. CDR3 length: 17 residues. V was shortened by 4 bases and J by 0 bases, with 17 bases between the two germline ends. CDR3 in amino acids: CASSPIARSSSGNTIYF. The CDR3 coding sequence is TGTGCCAGCAGCCCCATTGCCAGGTCGTCCTCTGGAAACACCATATATTTT.

V is TRBV7-3 and J is TRBJ1-6; D is perhaps TRBD1 (6 bases). Trimming stripped 4 bases from V and 9 bases from J, with 13 bases between. The germline V gene encodes CDR1 SGHTA and CDR2 FQGTGA. CDR3 length equals 14 residues. CDR3 loop: CASSSDSISSPLHF. CDR3 coding DNA: TGTGCCAGCAGCTCGGACAGCATTTCTTCACCCCTCCACTTT.

This clone was observed many times. This chain connects TRBV3-1 (or the pseudogene TRBV3-2) to TRBJ2-1; D perhaps matches TRBD2 (7 bases). V gave up 4 bases and J gave up 9 bases, with 16 bases separating them. The CDR3 length is 14 residues. CDR1 is LGHDT and CDR2 is YNNKEL in the germline V gene (reference sequence). For the CDR3, the DNA is TGTGCCAGCAGCCCGGGGGGCGGGAGAGGTGAGCAGTTCTTC. It is translated as CASSPGGGRGEQFF.

This chain joins TRBV5-1 and TRBJ2-7; D unclear. The CDR3 is made up of 13 amino acids. The V end was cut by 7 bases, the J end by 3 bases, with 14 bases between. Per the germline V gene, CDR1 is SGHRS and CDR2 is YFSETQ. The CDR3 region has the DNA TGCGCCAGCGCCCCGGGTACTGACTACGAGCAGTACTTC. Its translation: CASAPGTDYEQYF. Full variable domain (rest looked up from reference TRBV5-1 and TRBJ2-7): KAGVTQTPRYLIKTRGQQVTLSCSPISGHRSVSWYQQTPGQGLQFLFEYFSETQRNKGNFPGRFSGRQFSNSRSEMNVSTLELGDSALYLCASAPGTDYEQYFGPGTRLTVT.

V gene TRBV28 combines with J gene TRBJ2-7; TRBD1 agrees at 7 bases. The CDR3 runs to 15 residues. The J segment lost 6 bases and the V segment lost 4 bases, leaving 12 bases of the junction unmatched. Germline V gene sequence: CDR1 MDHEN, CDR2 SYDVKM. In DNA, the CDR3 is TGTGCCAGCAGTTCGCGACAGGGTGGCCCCGGCGAGCAGTACTTC. This translates into CASSSRQGGPGEQYF.

This clone was observed a handful of times. This chain links TRBV5-1 with TRBJ1-2, with D hard to call. In germline, CDR1 is SGHRS, CDR2 YFSETQ. The CDR3 runs to 14 residues. The V gene lost 3 bases and the J gene lost 5 bases, with 14 bases spanning the gap. CDR3 nucleotide sequence: TGCGCCAGCAGCTCAGTGGGAGGGTTGTATGGCTACACCTTC. Encoded protein: CASSSVGGLYGYTF.

J is TRBJ2-7 and V is TRBV27, with 9 bases that match TRBD2. The CDR3 is 15 residues long. The V and J ends lost 4 bases and 2 bases, in that order; junction bases with no gene match: 6. Germline values: CDR1 MNHEY, CDR2 SMNVEV (reference sequence). CDR3 in amino acids: CASSSPGLATYEQYF. CDR3 coding DNA: TGTGCCAGCAGTTCTCCTGGACTAGCGACCTACGAGCAGTACTTC.

The V and J genes are TRBV7-9 and TRBJ2-2; D gene ambiguous. In germline, CDR1 is SEHNR, CDR2 FQNEAQ (reference sequence). CDR3 length equals 12 residues. Trimming removed 5 bases at V and 5 bases at J, with 6 bases between. The CDR3 sequence: CASSHGTGELFF. Here the CDR3 DNA reads TGTGCCAGCAGCCACGGGACCGGGGAGCTGTTTTTT. Using reference TRBV7-9 and TRBJ2-2 for the parts outside the CDR3, the full variable domain is DTGVSQNPRHKITKRGQNVTFRCDPISEHNRLYWYRQTLGQGPEFLTYFQNEAQLEKSRLLSDRFSAERPKGSFSTLEIQRTEQGDSAMYLCASSHGTGELFFGEGSRLTVL.

As concerns this clone: Other DNA sequences in the same sample also yield this CDR3. The chain links TRBV5-1 to TRBJ1-2, with 7 bases that match TRBD1. CDR3 size: 13 residues. The germline CDR1 and CDR2 sequences are SGHRS and YFSETQ. The V and J ends lost 1 base and 5 bases, in that order; junction bases with no gene match: 2. This chain's CDR3 is CASSLTGDYGYTF. CDR3 nucleotides: TGCGCCAGCAGCTTGACAGGGGATTATGGCTACACCTTC.

The chain links TRBV18 to TRBJ1-1, with a tentative D call TRBD1 (5 bases). V was shortened by 3 bases and J by 7 bases, with 12 bases between the two germline ends. Germline CDR1 and CDR2: KGHSH and LQKENI. The CDR3 covers 13 residues. CDR3 residues: CASSPTTVDEAFF. Here the CDR3 DNA reads TGTGCCAGCTCACCGACGACAGTGGATGAAGCTTTCTTT.

The V call is TRBV21-1, the J call TRBJ2-7; TRBD2, the D gene given by the table, was not confirmed from the DNA. TRBV21-1 is assigned pseudogene status. This CDR3 has 18 amino acids. The DNA of the CDR3 is TGTGCCAGCAGCAAACGTCGGGGCCCAGGACTAGCGGTATACGAGCAGTACTTC. Protein sequence: CASSKRRGPGLAVYEQYF.

In DNA, the CDR3 is TGCGCCAGCAGCTTGGTGGTCGGGAGGGGCGGAGATACGCAGTATTTT. Its translation: CASSLVVGRGGDTQYF. The gene calls are TRBV5-1 and TRBJ2-3; 8 nucleotides align to TRBD2. The V segment lost 0 bases and the J segment 5 bases; nucleotides outside the gene matches: 8. CDR1 is SGHRS and CDR2 is YFSETQ in the germline V gene. CDR3 length: 16 amino acids.

CDR3 protein: CASSPYLTQNYGYTF. CDR3 nucleotide sequence: TGTGCCAGCAGCCCCTACCTGACACAAAACTATGGCTACACCTTC. The rearrangement joins TRBV5-5 to TRBJ1-2; D unclear. Per the germline V gene, CDR1 is SGHKS and CDR2 is YYEKEE (reference sequence). Trimming left V 4 bases short and J 2 bases short, with 15 bases between. The CDR3 is 15 amino acids.

The chain recombines TRBV20-1 with TRBJ1-2, with 7 positions matching TRBD1. The CDR3 is 10 residues long. Trimming took 3 bases from V and 8 from J; bases not matched to a gene: 0. The germline gives CDR1 DFQATT, CDR2 SNEGSKA (reference sequence). The chain's CDR3 is CSARTGGYTF. The CDR3, as DNA: TGCAGTGCTAGGACAGGGGGCTACACCTTC.

This CDR3 reads CASRTGTSGSYEQYF. The CDR3 nucleotides read TGTGCCAGCAGAACCGGGACTAGCGGCTCCTACGAGCAGTACTTC. The rearrangement uses TRBV6-6 and TRBJ2-7; 11 bases are a match to TRBD2. Germline CDR1 and CDR2: MNHNY and SVGAGI (reference sequence). V shed 6 bases and J 0 bases; nucleotides not matched to a gene: 4. CDR3 size: 15 residues.

J is TRBJ1-5 and V is TRBV4-2; 11 bases map to TRBD1. CDR1 is LGHNA, CDR2 YNFKEQ, per germline. V trimming: 0 bases; J trimming: 6 bases; junction bases outside the gene matches: 7. The CDR3 is 17 residues long. CDR3 sequence (DNA): TGTGCCAGCAGCCAAGAGGGTGGGACAGGGGGAGGTCAGCCCCAGCATTTT. Amino acid sequence: CASSQEGGTGGGQPQHF.

This clone was counted between two and nine times. The chain has TRBV10-3 and TRBJ1-4; a weak D match, TRBD1 (5 bases). V gave up 2 bases and J gave up 4 bases, with 5 bases separating them. Germline V gives CDR1 ENHRY, CDR2 SYGVKD. The CDR3 is 13 residues long. The CDR3 nucleotides read TGTGCCATCAGTGAGGACAGTAATGAAAAACTGTTTTTT. This encodes CAISEDSNEKLFF.

J is TRBJ2-5 and V is TRBV5-1; TRBD2 matches at 7 bases. V lost 1 base to trimming and J lost 5 bases; unmatched junction nucleotides: 8. This CDR3 spans 15 amino acids. Germline V gene data show CDR1 as SGHRS and CDR2 as YFSETQ. The CDR3: CASSLPGGEGETQYF. DNA for the CDR3: TGCGCCAGCAGCTTGCCGGGAGGAGAGGGGGAGACCCAGTACTTC.

The J gene is TRBJ2-7, the V gene TRBV7-9; 12 bases are a match to TRBD2. Germline-derived CDR1 and CDR2 are SEHNR and FQNEAQ (reference sequence). This CDR3 has 17 residues. J gave up 4 bases and V 6 bases, and 13 bases lay outside the gene matches. CDR3 in DNA: TGTGCCAGCAGTCAATTCAGGACTAGCGGGACCACGTACGAGCAGTACTTC. This sequence encodes CASSQFRTSGTTYEQYF. Variable domain in full (rest from reference TRBV7-9 and TRBJ2-7): DTGVSQNPRHKITKRGQNVTFRCDPISEHNRLYWYRQTLGQGPEFLTYFQNEAQLEKSRLLSDRFSAERPKGSFSTLEIQRTEQGDSAMYLCASSQFRTSGTTYEQYFGPGTRLTVT.

The rearrangement uses TRBV30 and TRBJ1-2; D is unclear. V dropped 0 bases and J dropped 8 bases, with 10 bases sitting between them. Per the germline V gene, CDR1 is GTSNPN and CDR2 is SVGIG (reference sequence). CDR3 length: 12 residues. The CDR3 loop reads CAWSVRGFGYTF. Written as DNA, the CDR3 is TGTGCCTGGAGTGTCAGAGGGTTCGGCTACACCTTC.